One and the same sample provided the 8 T cell receptor beta chains below, sequenced in a study of tumor-infiltrating lymphocytes in primary liver carcinoma. The source material, roughly 18-30 mg of unsorted bulk tissue, was used to co-extract RNA and DNA. The input was approximately 500 ng total RNA; TCR beta cDNA was made from it with a constant-region primer. Libraries of TCR beta came from three nested multiplex PCR rounds with slightly modified ARM-PCR. The two initial PCR rounds, about 9 cycles each, used TRBV1-TRBV30 forward and C-beta reverse primers. TCRdb called the multiplex PCR reads again in MiXCR, with one record for every CDR3 protein. Among 40,000 to 60,000 distinct CDR3 sequences listed, roughly 70% were seen once. Sequencing was performed on liver tumor tissue from sampling region 5. Subset specified: tumor region T5, tumor centre. The receptors originated from a man aged 35 to 55 with primary liver carcinoma and hepatitis B virus infection.

Regarding this clonotype: The junction differs from germline at one of its ends, possibly a read error. The rearrangement uses TRBV10-3 and TRBJ2-1, with D hard to call. The CDR3 contains 11 residues. Germline loops: CDR1 ENHRY, CDR2 SYGVKD. The CDR3 nucleotides are TGTGCCATCAGTGAGGGGTCTCGGCAGTCCTTC. As protein: CAISEGSRQSF.

Remarks on this clonotype: One end of the junction varies from germline; a read error may be responsible. This sequence joins TRBV5-6 and TRBJ2-1, with D possibly matching TRBD1 (7 bases). Germline lookup yields CDR1 SGHDT and CDR2 YYEEEE. The CDR3 is made up of 16 amino acids. The CDR3 bases are TGTACCAGCAGGCTGGAGGGGGCAAGCTCCTACAATGAGCAGTTCTTC. It specifies CTSRLEGASSYNEQFF.

For this clonotype: This CDR3 is missing its conserved last phenylalanine or tryptophan, likely due to a read error. The chain has TRBV4-1 and TRBJ2-7; 8 bases map to TRBD2. This CDR3 is built from 14 residues. Germline V gene data show CDR1 as MGHRA and CDR2 as YSYEKL. CDR3 nucleotide sequence: TGTGCCAGCAGCCAAGATCTACTAGCGGAAGATCAGTACTAC. Translating it yields CASSQDLLAEDQYY.

Note on this clonotype: At one end, the junction sequence differs from germline, possibly due to a read error. The chain has TRBV11-2 and TRBJ2-7, with 8 bases identical to TRBD2. Germline V gene data show CDR1 as SGHAT and CDR2 as FQNNGV. The CDR3 is 18 residues long. CDR3 DNA sequence: TGTGCCAGCAGCTTATCCGTCGGACTAACGGGAGGGGGGTACGAGCAGCACTTC. Translating gives CASSLSVGLTGGGYEQHF.

A word on this clonotype: At one boundary the junction diverges from the germline segment, which might be a read error. The V gene is TRBV5-5, the J gene TRBJ2-3, with D perhaps matching TRBD2 (5 bases). This CDR3 is 15 amino acids long. CDR1 and CDR2 (germline): SGHKS, YYEKEE (reference sequence). CDR3 in DNA: TGTGCCATCAGCCCTTCCGGGATGAGCACAGATACGCAGTATTTT. Translating it yields CAISPSGMSTDTQYF. Full variable domain (rest looked up from reference TRBV5-5 and TRBJ2-3): DAGVTQSPTHLIKTRGQQVTLRCSPISGHKSVSWYQQVLGQGPQFIFQYYEKEERGRGNFPDRFSARQFPNYSSELNVNALLLGDSALYLCAISPSGMSTDTQYFGPGTRLTVL.

Of note for this clonotype: Given a much more abundant clone one base away, this may be a read error. The rearrangement uses TRBV11-1 and TRBJ1-1; possible D gene TRBD1, 6 bases. This CDR3 has 15 amino acids. The germline V gene encodes CDR1 SGHAT and CDR2 FQDESV (reference sequence). Trimming pared 4 bases from V and 4 bases from J, leaving 16 bases between. CDR3 nucleotide sequence: TGTGCCAGCAGCTCTGCGGGGGGCGGTGGCACTGAAGCTTTCTTT. Its protein product is CASSSAGGGGTEAFF.

There are many counts of this clonotype. This chain joins TRBV6-6 and TRBJ2-3; D might be TRBD1 or TRBD2, each matching 5 bases. CDR1 MNHNY and CDR2 SVGAGI come from the germline V gene (reference sequence). The V end lost 4 bases, the J end lost 4 bases, and 18 bases lay between the germline ends. This CDR3 has 16 residues. CDR3 region: CASSSPPEGNADTQYF. The DNA for the CDR3 is TGTGCCAGCAGTTCCCCCCCCGAGGGGAACGCAGATACGCAGTATTTT.

Points on this clonotype: The CDR3 carries no conserved terminal phenylalanine or tryptophan, so it likely arises from a read error. The chain uses TRBV11-1 and TRBJ2-5; D uncertain. V dropped 5 bases and J dropped 2 bases, with 3 bases sitting between them. This CDR3 is 11 amino acids long. Germline CDR1 reads SGHAT; CDR2 reads FQDESV (reference sequence). Written as DNA, the CDR3 is TGTGCCAGCAGCGTGCAAGAGACCCAGTACTTA. Protein product: CASSVQETQYL.